Below, 29 T cell receptor beta chains from the same sample are listed, as sequenced in a study of spatial heterogeneity in lung cancer. Each CDR3 protein gets one entry after TCRdb re-called the 5' RACE reads with MiXCR. The top ten hold 7.4% of the sample, which has 20,000 to 25,000 distinct CDR3 sequences, 3.5% to 5.5% seen once. Time point noted: sample taken at primary tumor resection. Sequencing was performed on PBMCs, taken at surgery. The receptors derive from a male donor with early-stage non-small cell lung cancer.

This clonotype has a count of ten or more. The chain recombines TRBV15 with TRBJ2-5; maybe TRBD1 (5 bases). CDR1 LNHNV and CDR2 YYDKDF come from the germline V gene (reference sequence). The CDR3 is 15 amino acids. Trimming removed 3 bases at V and 4 bases at J, with 15 bases between. DNA for the CDR3: TGTGCCACCAGCAGGAAGACAGTACCAGTAGAGACCCAGTACTTC. Its protein product is CATSRKTVPVETQYF. Based on the CDR3 plus reference TRBV15 and TRBJ2-5, the full variable domain is DAMVIQNPRYQVTQFGKPVTLSCSQTLNHNVMYWYQQKSSQAPKLLFHYYDKDFNNEADTPDNFQSRRPNTSFCFLDIRSPGLGDTAMYLCATSRKTVPVETQYFGPGTRLLVL.

Regarding this clonotype: A much larger clonotype is one base distant, so this may be a read error. The chain couples TRBV7-9 to TRBJ2-7; 10 positions agree with TRBD1. Per germline, CDR1 SEHNR and CDR2 FQNEAQ (reference sequence). The CDR3 spans 12 residues. As DNA, the CDR3 is TGTGCCAGCAGAGACAGGGGGCGAGAGCAGCACTTC. Protein product: CASRDRGREQHF.

This clonotype was detected ten times or more. The chain has TRBV6-2 or TRBV6-3 and TRBJ2-2, with TRBD2 as a possible D gene (6 bases). V lost 4 bases and J 0 bases, leaving 15 bases between the germline ends. Germline assignment: CDR1 MNHEY and CDR2 SVGEGT. The CDR3 is made up of 17 amino acids. The CDR3 here is CASSSGVIGPNTGELFF. In nucleotides, the CDR3 is TGTGCCAGCAGTTCGGGGGTAATAGGGCCGAACACCGGGGAGCTGTTTTTT.

This clonotype showed up many times. This chain uses TRBV28 with TRBJ2-3; a weak D match, TRBD2 (7 bases). Trimming pared 5 bases from V and 1 base from J, leaving 19 bases between. CDR1 and CDR2 (germline): MDHEN, SYDVKM. The CDR3 consists of 17 residues. CDR3 loop: CASSVLYGGRRTDTQYF. DNA for the CDR3: TGTGCCAGCAGTGTACTCTACGGGGGGCGCCGCACAGATACGCAGTATTTT.

Ten or more counts support this clonotype. This chain links TRBV19 with TRBJ1-4; D might be TRBD1 (5 bases). V was pared by 5 bases and J by 7 bases, with 17 bases between. CDR1 is LNHDA, CDR2 SQIVND, per germline (reference sequence). The CDR3 contains 15 residues. The CDR3 sequence is CASSAPGLLGEKLFF. CDR3 nucleotides: TGTGCCAGTAGTGCCCCGGGACTTCTAGGTGAAAAACTGTTTTTT.

The genes are TRBV11-2 and TRBJ2-3, with 11 bases aligning to TRBD2. The germline CDR1 and CDR2 sequences are SGHAT and FQNNGV. After removal of 7 bases from V and 4 bases from J, the junction contained 16 bases not matched to a gene. This CDR3 spans 18 amino acids. The CDR3 here is CASTPRLAGTGGPDTQYF. In nucleotides, the CDR3 is TGTGCCAGCACCCCGCGACTAGCGGGAACAGGAGGGCCAGATACGCAGTATTTT.

V gene TRBV4-2 combines with J gene TRBJ2-7; no reliable D call. CDR1 and CDR2 from the germline V gene are LGHNA and YNFKEQ. Trimming left V 2 bases short and J 6 bases short, with 5 bases between. There are 11 residues in the CDR3. This CDR3 is CASSQRSEQYF. The CDR3, as DNA: TGTGCCAGCAGCCAAAGATCCGAGCAGTACTTC.

This clonotype was recorded at least ten times. This chain connects TRBV6-1 to TRBJ1-5; D is possibly TRBD1 (5 bases). Trimming removed 6 bases from V and 1 base from J, with 13 bases in between. Germline CDR1 and CDR2: MNHNS and SASEGT. CDR3 length: 15 residues. Written as DNA, the CDR3 is TGTGCCAGCAGCCGCAGGGAAGGAAGCAATCAGCCCCAGCATTTT. It yields the protein CASSRREGSNQPQHF.

This clonotype appeared a few times. This chain links TRBV7-2 with TRBJ2-6; TRBD1 matches at 7 bases. The CDR3 contains 18 residues. The germline V gene encodes CDR1 SGHTA and CDR2 FQGNSA. Unmatched junction bases numbered 8, after V lost 1 base and J lost 2 bases. CDR3 in amino acids: CASSLGARGSTGANVLTF. The CDR3 DNA reads TGTGCCAGCAGCTTAGGGGCCAGGGGGAGTACTGGGGCCAACGTCCTGACTTTC.

Ten or more counts support this clonotype. The chain recombines TRBV19 with TRBJ1-5, with D perhaps matching TRBD1 (5 bases). The CDR3 consists of 17 residues. Germline V gene sequence: CDR1 LNHDA, CDR2 SQIVND (reference sequence). Trimming stripped 3 bases from V and 2 bases from J, with 17 bases between. Here the CDR3 DNA reads TGTGCCAGTAGTATGCGGGGGACGAGGCGCGGCAATCAGCCCCAGCATTTT. As protein: CASSMRGTRRGNQPQHF. Variable domain in full (rest from reference TRBV19 and TRBJ1-5): DGGITQSPKYLFRKEGQNVTLSCEQNLNHDAMYWYRQDPGQGLRLIYYSQIVNDFQKGDIAEGYSVSREKKESFPLTVTSAQKNPTAFYLCASSMRGTRRGNQPQHFGDGTRLSIL.

V and J are TRBV7-8 and TRBJ2-7; 12 bases are shared with TRBD2. This CDR3 spans 15 amino acids. Germline-derived CDR1 and CDR2 are SGHVS and FQNEAQ. J was trimmed by 5 bases and V by 5 bases; bases with no gene match: 7. This CDR3 is CASSPRLAGAHEQYF. For the CDR3, the DNA is TGTGCCAGCAGCCCCCGACTAGCGGGAGCCCACGAGCAGTACTTC.

This clonotype occurred many times. The V and J genes are TRBV9 and TRBJ2-5, with TRBD1 matching 8 bases. This CDR3 has 15 amino acids. CDR1 and CDR2 (germline): SGDLS, YYNGEE. Trimming cost V 4 bases and J 5 bases; bases outside gene matches: 10. Here the CDR3 DNA reads TGTGCCAGCAGCCCCCGGGCAGGGGGCTGGGAGACCCAGTACTTC. It encodes CASSPRAGGWETQYF.

This clonotype was found many times. CDR3: CSVEVNGNQPQHF. The CDR3 DNA is TGCAGCGTTGAAGTCAACGGGAATCAGCCCCAGCATTTT. This chain connects TRBV29-1 to TRBJ1-5; D call uncertain. V lost 1 base and J lost 4, with 8 bases in between. This CDR3 has 13 amino acids. Germline V gene sequence: CDR1 SQVTM, CDR2 ANQGSEA.

This clonotype was seen ten or more times. The gene calls are TRBV20-1 and TRBJ2-3; D gene uncertain. The CDR3 is 13 amino acids. Per the germline V gene, CDR1 is DFQATT and CDR2 is SNEGSKA (reference sequence). Trimming left V 0 bases short and J 9 bases short, with 13 bases between. The CDR3 reads CSARDDVRKTQYF. CDR3 DNA: TGCAGTGCTAGAGATGATGTCAGGAAAACGCAGTATTTT.

This clonotype was observed a handful of times. The chain couples TRBV20-1 to TRBJ2-1; 9 nucleotides line up with TRBD1. Germline CDR1 DFQATT, CDR2 SNEGSKA (reference sequence). V lost 4 bases, J lost 2 bases, and 9 bases stayed unmatched. CDR3 size: 16 residues. This chain's CDR3 is CSATRTDRGTYNEQFF. The CDR3 nucleotides are TGCAGTGCTACCAGGACGGACAGGGGAACCTACAATGAGCAGTTCTTC.

In its sample, this clonotype is medium-sized. V usage is TRBV24-1 and J usage is TRBJ2-2; D ambiguous. The length of the CDR3 is 14 residues. V dropped 5 bases and J dropped 4 bases, with 10 bases sitting between them. Looked up from germline, CDR1 is KGHDR and CDR2 is SFDVKD. CDR3 amino acids: CATSALGGTGELFF. DNA of the CDR3: TGTGCCACCAGTGCCTTGGGCGGCACCGGGGAGCTGTTTTTT.

At least ten counts were recorded for this clonotype. The V call is TRBV30, the J call TRBJ2-2; 11 positions agree with TRBD2. Trimming removed 5 bases from V and 4 bases from J; junction bases left unmatched: 3. Germline V CDR1 and CDR2: GTSNPN, SVGIG (reference sequence). CDR3 length equals 14 residues. This CDR3 is CAWELAGATGELFF. The CDR3 nucleotides are TGTGCCTGGGAACTAGCGGGGGCCACCGGGGAGCTGTTTTTT.

The CDR3 DNA sequence: TGTGCCTGGAGTGTATACAGCAGAAACACTGAAGCTTTCTTT. This translates into CAWSVYSRNTEAFF. The chain is built from TRBV30 and TRBJ1-1; D gene ambiguous. Germline CDR1 and CDR2: GTSNPN and SVGIG (reference sequence). V lost 0 bases to trimming and J lost 2 bases, with 10 bases between them. The CDR3 is 14 residues long.

There are many counts of this clonotype. V and J are TRBV28 and TRBJ1-6; 9 bases agree with TRBD1. The CDR3 is made up of 13 amino acids. Trimming removed 6 bases from V and 10 bases from J; junction bases left unmatched: 4. Germline CDR1 and CDR2: MDHEN and SYDVKM. The DNA of the CDR3 is TGTGCCAGCAGCCGGGACAGGGCATCACCCCTCCACTTT. This encodes CASSRDRASPLHF.

The chain joins TRBV7-8 to TRBJ2-7; 7 bases line up with TRBD1. The CDR3 has 14 amino acids. V shed 5 bases and J 0 bases; nucleotides not matched to a gene: 4. CDR1 and CDR2 from the germline V gene are SGHVS and FQNEAQ. For the CDR3, the DNA is TGTGCCAGCAGCGTCCAGGGGGTCTCCTACGAGCAGTACTTC. Translation gives CASSVQGVSYEQYF. Full variable domain (missing parts from reference TRBV7-8 and TRBJ2-7): GAGVSQSPRYKVAKRGQDVALRCDPISGHVSLFWYQQALGQGPEFLTYFQNEAQLDKSGLPSDRFFAERPEGSVSTLKIQRTQQEDSAVYLCASSVQGVSYEQYFGPGTRLTVT.

At least ten counts were recorded for this clonotype. The rearrangement links TRBV9 to TRBJ2-4, with 11 bases fitting TRBD2. There are 17 residues in the CDR3. V lost 4 bases to trimming and J lost 6 bases; unmatched junction nucleotides: 12. The germline gives CDR1 SGDLS, CDR2 YYNGEE. CDR3 DNA sequence: TGTGCCAGCAGCTCTCAAGCTAGCGGGGGGACGGGAAACATTCAGTACTTC. Amino acids: CASSSQASGGTGNIQYF.

This clonotype ranks as large (0.1 to 1%). CDR3 nucleotide sequence: TGTGCCAGCAGTTTAGGAGTCCACTACGAGCAGTACTTC. Translation gives CASSLGVHYEQYF. The chain couples TRBV28 to TRBJ2-7; D is uncertain. Germline-derived CDR1 and CDR2 are MDHEN and SYDVKM. The CDR3 totals 13 residues. Between the trimmed V and J ends, which lost 2 bases and 3 bases, there was a span of 8 bases. Full variable domain (missing parts from reference TRBV28 and TRBJ2-7): DVKVTQSSRYLVKRTGEKVFLECVQDMDHENMFWYRQDPGLGLRLIYFSYDVKMKEKGDIPEGYSVSREKKERFSLILESASTNQTSMYLCASSLGVHYEQYFGPGTRLTVT.

There are many counts of this clonotype. The chain employs TRBV12-3 or TRBV12-4 and TRBJ2-7, with 9 bases fitting TRBD1. CDR3 length equals 15 residues. The V and J ends lost 3 bases and 5 bases, in that order; junction bases with no gene match: 8. DNA for the CDR3: TGTGCCAGCAGTTTTGGTGGGACAGGGTTCAACGAGCAGTACTTC. Its protein product is CASSFGGTGFNEQYF.

The genes are TRBV7-3 and TRBJ2-7, with D unresolved. The ends were cut back, 0 bases at V and 0 bases at J, with 15 bases in the middle. Germline V CDR1 and CDR2: SGHTA, FQGTGA. The CDR3 is 17 residues long. Here the CDR3 DNA reads TGTGCCAGCAGCTTAACGATAGGCGGAAATAGCTCCTACGAGCAGTACTTC. It is translated as CASSLTIGGNSSYEQYF.

This chain connects TRBV18 to TRBJ1-3; D is ambiguous. Germline V gives CDR1 KGHSH, CDR2 LQKENI. The V end was cut by 0 bases, the J end by 5 bases, with 11 bases between. This CDR3 comprises 15 residues. The CDR3 loop is CASSPPAGNRNTIYF. CDR3 bases: TGTGCCAGCTCACCACCGGCAGGTAACAGAAACACCATATATTTT.

The chain combines TRBV20-1 with TRBJ2-1, with 8 bases lining up with TRBD1. Germline trimming cut 2 bases from V and 7 bases from J; bases unmatched to any gene: 7. This CDR3 is built from 14 residues. Per the germline V gene, CDR1 is DFQATT and CDR2 is SNEGSKA (reference sequence). CDR3 protein: CSARLRGPGNEQFF. The CDR3 nucleotides read TGCAGTGCTAGACTCAGGGGGCCAGGGAATGAGCAGTTCTTC.

This clonotype has at least ten counts. The V and J genes are TRBV2 and TRBJ2-5, with D perhaps matching TRBD2 (5 bases). The CDR3 consists of 15 residues. Germline V gene lookup returns CDR1 SNHLY and CDR2 FYNNEI. V was cut by 2 bases and J by 4 bases, with 14 bases left in between. CDR3 in DNA: TGTGCCAGCAGTGAAAAGAGACTACCCTCAGAGACCCAGTACTTC. Amino acid sequence: CASSEKRLPSETQYF.

This clonotype was counted ten times or more. This rearrangement joins TRBV27 to TRBJ2-7; 8 positions agree with TRBD2. The CDR3 consists of 15 residues. Germline CDR1 MNHEY, CDR2 SMNVEV (reference sequence). V dropped 5 bases and J dropped 3; count of bases not matched to a gene: 9. CDR3 loop: CASSQFSGTLYEQYF. For the CDR3, the DNA is TGTGCCAGCAGTCAGTTTAGCGGGACACTCTACGAGCAGTACTTC.

This clonotype has ten or more counts. This chain uses TRBV6-6 with TRBJ1-5; a weak D match, TRBD1 (5 bases). Germline V gives CDR1 MNHNY, CDR2 SVGAGI (reference sequence). This CDR3 has 15 amino acids. Trimming left V 5 bases short and J 3 bases short, with 14 bases between. CDR3 nucleotides: TGTGCCAGCAGTAGAACAGACAGACCCAATCAGCCCCAGCATTTT. Translation: CASSRTDRPNQPQHF.